This T cell receptor beta chain was recorded in a study of shared clonotypes between healthy human individuals. The protocol was immunoSEQ multiplex PCR, while the TCRdb copy is restricted to in-frame clones and leaves out a portion. The sample contains about 1 million clones, around 74% of which appear only once. J lost 3 bases, V lost 2 bases, and 8 bases had no gene match. Germline V CDR1 and CDR2: SGHTS, YDEGEE. The CDR3 loop spans 16 amino acids. Sample: memory CD4+ T cells sorted from blood. As for subset: CD45RA-negative fraction. This receptor was taken from a young man in good health. The chain has TRBV5-8 and TRBJ2-1, with 7 bases matching TRBD1. The DNA for the CDR3 is TGTGCCAGCAGCTTTTCGGGGAACAGGGGCTACAATGAGCAGTTCTTC. This gives the protein CASSFSGNRGYNEQFF.